The entry that follows covers one TCR beta chain sequence. Its matching antigen is unknown. The PCR was carried out with 60 Vbeta primers and 13 Jbeta primers. Here immunoSEQ multiplex PCR was the method, and the copy in TCRdb shows in-frame clones only, minus some. The repertoire holds 90,000 to 120,000 clones, with 70% to 80% as singletons. The sample comes from a study of cytomegalovirus exposure and HLA in healthy donors. The CDR3 covers 14 residues. Germline-derived CDR1 and CDR2 are SQVTM and ANQGSEA. V gave up 4 bases and J gave up 7 bases; unmatched junction bases: 4. Study results and caveats: TCR sequences were mostly rare, though some public TCRs occurred in many donors.

The source is a woman aged 40 to 50 in good health and CMV-seronegative. Sequencing was done on a sample of PBMCs. The chain couples TRBV29-1 to TRBJ1-4; 12 bases align to TRBD1. In DNA form, the CDR3 reads TGCAGCGTTGGGGGACAGGGGGCCGGTGAAAAACTGTTTTTT. Its protein product is CSVGGQGAGEKLFF.